The clone carrying this T cell receptor beta chain has a count of ten or more. The data derive from a study of T cells in Graves' hyperthyroidism and ophthalmopathy. The germline V and J ends were trimmed by 1 base and 1 base, with 7 bases remaining between them. The germline V gene encodes CDR1 LGHDT and CDR2 YNNKEL (reference sequence). The CDR3 runs to 14 residues. Stable hyperthyroidism: no ophthalmopathy progression over 18 months of follow-up. Amplification yielded TCR beta CDR3 regions, with RNA transcripts as the source. A set of HTBI primers served as the primers for a first-round RT-PCR of the TCR CDR3. TCRdb analysed the multiplex PCR reads with MiXCR anew, one entry per CDR3 protein. The sample contains 600,000 or so distinct CDR3 sequences, 15% to 20% of which appear only once.

This TCR came from a woman aged 25 to 39 with Graves' hyperthyroidism. The rearrangement uses TRBV3-1 and TRBJ1-2; D is undetermined. Sample: blood. CDR3 amino acids: CASSQARYNYGYTF. DNA for the CDR3: TGTGCCAGCAGCCAAGCGCGATATAACTATGGCTACACCTTC. The full variable domain, with the rest looked up from reference TRBV3-1 and TRBJ1-2, is DTAVSQTPKYLVTQMGNDKSIKCEQNLGHDTMYWYKQDSKKFLKIMFSYNNKELIINETVPNRFSPKSPDKAHLNLHINSLELGDSAVYFCASSQARYNYGYTFGSGTRLTVV.